A single T cell receptor (beta chain) is shown here with its context. Authors' methods: Reference gene primer amplification yielded estimated nucleated cell counts. Profiled with immunoSEQ multiplex PCR; TCRdb holds only in-frame clones, not every one. The V and J calls and clone size come from that table; D and trimming were worked out from the DNA. The data contain 120,000 or so clones, roughly 86% of them singletons. This record comes from a study of blood T cell repertoires in COVID-19. Study as a whole: COVID-19 samples from acute and convalescent phases originated in the United States, Italy and Spain. PBMCs, B-cell-depleted T cells, or T cells provided the cDNA or gDNA that made up the material.

Trimming took 3 bases from V and 8 from J, leaving 11 bases between them. Germline CDR1 reads MGHRA; CDR2 reads YSYEKL. The CDR3 runs to 13 residues. The chain uses TRBV4-1 and TRBJ2-1, with a weak D call TRBD2 (6 bases). This TCR was recovered from a woman aged 55 to 70 with acute or convalescent COVID-19. Sequenced input: peripheral blood. As DNA, the CDR3 is TGCGCCAGCAGCCACCTTGGGGACTATGAGCAGTTCTTC. Translated, it gives CASSHLGDYEQFF.